This passage covers 12 T cell receptor beta chains from one sample sequenced in a study of blood T cell repertoires in COVID-19 (dated by TCRdb to 2018 to 2020). The protocol used for the library was the immunoSEQ multiplex PCR assay. TCRdb limited this immuneACCESS table to in-frame rearrangements with V and J called. A share of clones is missing; checked studies link under half to unresolved V genes, and the rest is unexplained. The sample table records 150,000 or so clones; under 85% of these occur just once. Of the sample, roughly 13% is held by the ten largest clones. Material for sequencing was peripheral blood. Receptors originate from a man aged 70-80 years who had recovered from COVID-19.

This chain connects TRBV5-1 to TRBJ2-1, with 9 bases lining up with TRBD2. The CDR3 consists of 17 residues. Germline V gene lookup returns CDR1 SGHRS and CDR2 YFSETQ. V trimming: 0 bases; J trimming: 2 bases; junction bases outside the gene matches: 6. The CDR3 protein is CASSLAPRTSAYNEQFF. In DNA form, the CDR3 reads TGCGCCAGCAGCTTGGCCCCTCGGACTAGCGCCTACAATGAGCAGTTCTTC.

J is TRBJ2-3 and V is TRBV20-1, with D perhaps matching TRBD2 (6 bases). Trimming took off 6 bases at V and 6 bases at J, with 10 bases between the two ends. This CDR3 spans 11 amino acids. Germline V CDR1 and CDR2: DFQATT, SNEGSKA (reference sequence). CDR3 sequence (DNA): TGCAGTGCGCCGCGGGGCGATACGCAGTATTTT. Amino acids: CSAPRGDTQYF.

This chain uses TRBV12-3 or TRBV12-4 with TRBJ2-1; D remains unclear. The CDR3 runs to 13 residues. Trimming left V 6 bases short and J 8 bases short, with 14 bases between. The CDR3 nucleotides are TGTGCCAGCAGCCCCTCGGTTACGGATGAGCAGTTCTTC. Translating it yields CASSPSVTDEQFF.

The genes are TRBV29-1 and TRBJ1-2; D perhaps matches TRBD1 (5 bases). Germline values: CDR1 SQVTM, CDR2 ANQGSEA. This CDR3 comprises 12 residues. With 4 bases removed from V and 5 bases from J, the gap between germline ends came to 11 bases. CDR3 region: CSVGRQGYGYTF. CDR3 in DNA: TGCAGCGTTGGTAGGCAGGGATATGGCTACACCTTC.

The chain is built from TRBV12-3 or TRBV12-4 and TRBJ1-5; D perhaps matches TRBD1 (6 bases). The V gene lost 6 bases and the J gene lost 5 bases, with 11 bases spanning the gap. The CDR3 is 13 residues long. The chain's CDR3 is CASRTGSDQPQHF. As DNA, the CDR3 is TGTGCCAGCAGAACAGGGTCCGATCAGCCCCAGCATTTT.

This chain connects TRBV7-9 to TRBJ1-5; 9 bases agree with TRBD1. J was trimmed by 6 bases and V by 5 bases; bases with no gene match: 8. The CDR3 totals 15 residues. Germline V gene lookup returns CDR1 SEHNR and CDR2 FQNEAQ (reference sequence). The CDR3 protein is CASSGDRVPGQPQHF. CDR3 sequence (DNA): TGTGCCAGCAGCGGGGACAGGGTGCCGGGTCAGCCCCAGCATTTT.

The chain uses TRBV5-6 and TRBJ1-5, with 9 bases that match TRBD1. Trimming cost V 0 bases and J 0 bases; bases outside gene matches: 10. Germline CDR1 SGHDT, CDR2 YYEEEE. The CDR3 has 19 residues. CDR3 residues: CASSLAVGTGMSSNQPQHF. The CDR3 DNA follows: TGTGCCAGCAGCTTGGCCGTTGGGACAGGGATGAGTAGCAATCAGCCCCAGCATTTT. The full variable domain, rest sourced from reference TRBV5-6 and TRBJ1-5, is DAGVTQSPTHLIKTRGQQVTLRCSPKSGHDTVSWYQQALGQGPQFIFQYYEEEERQRGNFPDRFSGHQFPNYSSELNVNALLLGDSALYLCASSLAVGTGMSSNQPQHFGDGTRLSIL.

The rearrangement uses TRBV28 and TRBJ1-5, with a tentative D call TRBD1 (5 bases). The CDR3 extends over 17 amino acids. CDR1 and CDR2 (germline): MDHEN, SYDVKM. With 2 bases removed from V and 0 bases from J, the gap between germline ends came to 14 bases. The CDR3 sequence: CASSLPSGRASNQPQHF. The CDR3 bases are TGTGCCAGCAGTTTACCCTCGGGCAGGGCTAGCAATCAGCCCCAGCATTTT. The full variable domain, its missing parts supplied by reference TRBV28 and TRBJ1-5, is DVKVTQSSRYLVKRTGEKVFLECVQDMDHENMFWYRQDPGLGLRLIYFSYDVKMKEKGDIPEGYSVSREKKERFSLILESASTNQTSMYLCASSLPSGRASNQPQHFGDGTRLSIL.

The chain employs TRBV4-3 and TRBJ2-3; 13 bases map to TRBD2. Germline V lookup: CDR1 LGHNA, CDR2 YSLEER. The CDR3 runs 17 residues. V lost 0 bases and J lost 7; bases outside the gene matches: 7. In DNA, the CDR3 is TGCGCCAGCAGCCAAGAAGGCACTAGCGGGAGGGGACATACGCAGTATTTT. Its translation is CASSQEGTSGRGHTQYF.

The V call is TRBV2, the J call TRBJ2-7; 8 nucleotides line up with TRBD1. Germline V lookup: CDR1 SNHLY, CDR2 FYNNEI. This CDR3 has 15 residues. V lost 6 bases to trimming and J lost 7 bases; unmatched junction nucleotides: 14. DNA of the CDR3: TGTGCCAGCAGCAGGCGCACAGGGGGGAAGAGGGAGCAGTACTTC. Residues: CASSRRTGGKREQYF.

The chain is built from TRBV27 and TRBJ2-7; 11 nucleotides match TRBD2. The CDR3 has 14 amino acids. After removal of 8 bases from V and 0 bases from J, the junction contained 3 bases not matched to a gene. From germline, CDR1 is MNHEY and CDR2 SMNVEV (reference sequence). The DNA of the CDR3 is TGTGCCAGCGGAGGGACTAGCGGCTCCTACGAGCAGTACTTC. It translates to CASGGTSGSYEQYF.

The chain is built from TRBV29-1 and TRBJ2-7, with 7 positions matching TRBD2. This CDR3 contains 13 residues. Germline CDR1 reads SQVTM; CDR2 reads ANQGSEA. After removal of 4 bases from V and 0 bases from J, the junction contained 3 bases not matched to a gene. Here the CDR3 reads CSVVGGTSYEQYF. The CDR3 DNA is TGCAGCGTTGTCGGGGGGACCTCCTACGAGCAGTACTTC.